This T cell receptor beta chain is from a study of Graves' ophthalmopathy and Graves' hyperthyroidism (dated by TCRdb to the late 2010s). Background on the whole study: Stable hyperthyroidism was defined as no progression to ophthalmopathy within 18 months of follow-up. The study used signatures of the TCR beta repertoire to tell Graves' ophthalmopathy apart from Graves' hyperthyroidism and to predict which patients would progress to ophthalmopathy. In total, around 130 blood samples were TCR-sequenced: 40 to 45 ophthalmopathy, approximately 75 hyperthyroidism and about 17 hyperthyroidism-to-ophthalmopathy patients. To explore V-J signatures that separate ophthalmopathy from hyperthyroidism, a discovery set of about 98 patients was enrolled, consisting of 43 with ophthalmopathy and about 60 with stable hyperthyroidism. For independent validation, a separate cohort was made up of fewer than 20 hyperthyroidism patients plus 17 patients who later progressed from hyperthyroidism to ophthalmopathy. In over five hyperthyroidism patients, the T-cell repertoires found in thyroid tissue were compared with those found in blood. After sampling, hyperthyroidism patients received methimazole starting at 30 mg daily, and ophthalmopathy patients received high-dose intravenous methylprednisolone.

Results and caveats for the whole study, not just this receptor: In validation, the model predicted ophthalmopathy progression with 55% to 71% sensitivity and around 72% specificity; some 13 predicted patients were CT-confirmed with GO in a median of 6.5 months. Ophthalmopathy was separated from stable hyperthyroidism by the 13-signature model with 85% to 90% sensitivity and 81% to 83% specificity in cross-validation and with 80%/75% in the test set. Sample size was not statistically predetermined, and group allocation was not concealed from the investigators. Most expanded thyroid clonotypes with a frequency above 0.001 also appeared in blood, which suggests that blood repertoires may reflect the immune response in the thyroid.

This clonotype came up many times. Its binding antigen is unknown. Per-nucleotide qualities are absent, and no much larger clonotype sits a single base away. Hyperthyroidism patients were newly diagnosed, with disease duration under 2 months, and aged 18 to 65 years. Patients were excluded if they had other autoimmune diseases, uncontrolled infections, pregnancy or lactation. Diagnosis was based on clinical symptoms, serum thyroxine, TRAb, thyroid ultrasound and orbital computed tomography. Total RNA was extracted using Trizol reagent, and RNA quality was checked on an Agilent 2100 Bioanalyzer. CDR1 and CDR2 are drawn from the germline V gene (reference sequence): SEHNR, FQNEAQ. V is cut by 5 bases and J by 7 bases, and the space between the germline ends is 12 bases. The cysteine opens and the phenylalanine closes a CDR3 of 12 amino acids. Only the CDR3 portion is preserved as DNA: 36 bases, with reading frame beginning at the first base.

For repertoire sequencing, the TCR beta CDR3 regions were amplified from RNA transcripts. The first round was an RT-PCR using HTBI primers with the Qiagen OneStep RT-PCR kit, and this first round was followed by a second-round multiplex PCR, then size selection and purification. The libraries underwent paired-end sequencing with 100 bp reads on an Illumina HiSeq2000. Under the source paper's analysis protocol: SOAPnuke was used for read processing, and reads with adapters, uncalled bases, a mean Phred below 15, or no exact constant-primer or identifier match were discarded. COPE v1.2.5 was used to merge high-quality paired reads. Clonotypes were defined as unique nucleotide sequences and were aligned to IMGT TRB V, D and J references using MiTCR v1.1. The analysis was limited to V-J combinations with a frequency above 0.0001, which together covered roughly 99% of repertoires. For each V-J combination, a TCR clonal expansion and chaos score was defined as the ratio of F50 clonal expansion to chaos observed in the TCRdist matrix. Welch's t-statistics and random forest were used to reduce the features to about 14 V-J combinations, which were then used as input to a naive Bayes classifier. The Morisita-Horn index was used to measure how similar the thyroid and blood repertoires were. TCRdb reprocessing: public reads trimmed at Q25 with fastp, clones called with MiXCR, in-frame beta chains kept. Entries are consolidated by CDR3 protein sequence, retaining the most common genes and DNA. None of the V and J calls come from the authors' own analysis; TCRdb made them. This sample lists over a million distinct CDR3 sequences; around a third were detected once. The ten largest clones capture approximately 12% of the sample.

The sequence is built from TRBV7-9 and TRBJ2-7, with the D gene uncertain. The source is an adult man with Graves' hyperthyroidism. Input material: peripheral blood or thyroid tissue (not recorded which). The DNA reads TGTGCCAGCAGCCCCGCCCCTCGGGAGCAGTACTTC. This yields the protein CASSPAPREQYF.